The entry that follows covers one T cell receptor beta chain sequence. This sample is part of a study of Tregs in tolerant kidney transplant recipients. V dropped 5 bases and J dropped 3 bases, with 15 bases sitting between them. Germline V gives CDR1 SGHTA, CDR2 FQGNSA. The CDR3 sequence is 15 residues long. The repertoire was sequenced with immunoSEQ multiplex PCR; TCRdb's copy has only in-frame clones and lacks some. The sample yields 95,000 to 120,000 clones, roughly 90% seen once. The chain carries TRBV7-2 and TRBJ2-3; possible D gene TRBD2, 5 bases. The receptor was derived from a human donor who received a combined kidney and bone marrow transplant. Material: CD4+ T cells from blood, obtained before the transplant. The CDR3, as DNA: TGTGCCAGCAGCCCGAGGGCGTTCGGGACAGATACGCAGTATTTT. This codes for CASSPRAFGTDTQYF.